This T cell receptor (beta chain) emerged from a study of CD8 T cells in ankylosing spondylitis. V lost 7 bases, J lost 2 bases, and 6 bases stayed unmatched. The CDR3 extends over 13 amino acids. Germline CDR1 and CDR2: SQVTM and ANQGSEA. Regarding the study as a whole: Made up of under ten highly homologous variants, a TCR beta motif appeared characteristic of ankylosing spondylitis blood. A subset of motif variants has previously been described in the synovial fluid and blood of reactive arthritis.

As the method for making TCR beta libraries, quantitative 5'-RACE with molecular barcodes was used. Each CDR3 protein is one row after TCRdb ran MiXCR on the 5' RACE reads. The sample yields fewer than 350,000 distinct CDR3 sequences, approximately 10% seen once. In this sample, this clonotype turned up many times. The antigen is unknown. The rearrangement links TRBV29-1 to TRBJ1-1; 8 bases map to TRBD1. This sequence was found in a female donor with ankylosing spondylitis or in good health (not recorded which). The sequencing sample was made of blood, either unsorted or a sorted T cell fraction (not recorded which). The CDR3 spells CSAMDRANTEAFF. DNA of the CDR3: TGCAGCGCGATGGACAGGGCCAACACTGAAGCTTTCTTT.